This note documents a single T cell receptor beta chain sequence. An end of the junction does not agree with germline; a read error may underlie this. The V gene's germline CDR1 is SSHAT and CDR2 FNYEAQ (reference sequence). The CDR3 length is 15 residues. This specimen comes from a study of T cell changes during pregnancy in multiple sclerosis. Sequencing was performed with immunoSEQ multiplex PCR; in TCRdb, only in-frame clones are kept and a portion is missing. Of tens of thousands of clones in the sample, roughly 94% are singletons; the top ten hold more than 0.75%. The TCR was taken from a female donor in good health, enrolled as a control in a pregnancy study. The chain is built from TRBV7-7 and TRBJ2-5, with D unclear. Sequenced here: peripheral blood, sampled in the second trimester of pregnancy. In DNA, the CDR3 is TGTGCTAGCAGCTTAGGTGGTACAGCCCAAGAGACCCAGTACTTC. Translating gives CASSLGGTAQETQYF.